This TCR beta chain emerged from a study of blood T cell repertoires in COVID-19. Assay: immunoSEQ multiplex PCR; the TCRdb copy retains only in-frame clones and omits some. The sample includes about 200,000 clones, around 90% of them seen just once. Germline V gene data show CDR1 as KGHSH and CDR2 as LQKENI. Deletions cut 3 bases from V and 0 bases from J, with 9 bases between. The CDR3 extends over 14 amino acids. Sequencing used peripheral blood. This TCR derives from a man in his sixties with acute or convalescent COVID-19. This chain links TRBV18 with TRBJ2-7, with a weak D call TRBD2 (6 bases). CDR3: CASSPGGPSYEQYF. The CDR3 nucleotides read TGTGCCAGCTCACCGGGGGGACCCTCCTACGAGCAGTACTTC.